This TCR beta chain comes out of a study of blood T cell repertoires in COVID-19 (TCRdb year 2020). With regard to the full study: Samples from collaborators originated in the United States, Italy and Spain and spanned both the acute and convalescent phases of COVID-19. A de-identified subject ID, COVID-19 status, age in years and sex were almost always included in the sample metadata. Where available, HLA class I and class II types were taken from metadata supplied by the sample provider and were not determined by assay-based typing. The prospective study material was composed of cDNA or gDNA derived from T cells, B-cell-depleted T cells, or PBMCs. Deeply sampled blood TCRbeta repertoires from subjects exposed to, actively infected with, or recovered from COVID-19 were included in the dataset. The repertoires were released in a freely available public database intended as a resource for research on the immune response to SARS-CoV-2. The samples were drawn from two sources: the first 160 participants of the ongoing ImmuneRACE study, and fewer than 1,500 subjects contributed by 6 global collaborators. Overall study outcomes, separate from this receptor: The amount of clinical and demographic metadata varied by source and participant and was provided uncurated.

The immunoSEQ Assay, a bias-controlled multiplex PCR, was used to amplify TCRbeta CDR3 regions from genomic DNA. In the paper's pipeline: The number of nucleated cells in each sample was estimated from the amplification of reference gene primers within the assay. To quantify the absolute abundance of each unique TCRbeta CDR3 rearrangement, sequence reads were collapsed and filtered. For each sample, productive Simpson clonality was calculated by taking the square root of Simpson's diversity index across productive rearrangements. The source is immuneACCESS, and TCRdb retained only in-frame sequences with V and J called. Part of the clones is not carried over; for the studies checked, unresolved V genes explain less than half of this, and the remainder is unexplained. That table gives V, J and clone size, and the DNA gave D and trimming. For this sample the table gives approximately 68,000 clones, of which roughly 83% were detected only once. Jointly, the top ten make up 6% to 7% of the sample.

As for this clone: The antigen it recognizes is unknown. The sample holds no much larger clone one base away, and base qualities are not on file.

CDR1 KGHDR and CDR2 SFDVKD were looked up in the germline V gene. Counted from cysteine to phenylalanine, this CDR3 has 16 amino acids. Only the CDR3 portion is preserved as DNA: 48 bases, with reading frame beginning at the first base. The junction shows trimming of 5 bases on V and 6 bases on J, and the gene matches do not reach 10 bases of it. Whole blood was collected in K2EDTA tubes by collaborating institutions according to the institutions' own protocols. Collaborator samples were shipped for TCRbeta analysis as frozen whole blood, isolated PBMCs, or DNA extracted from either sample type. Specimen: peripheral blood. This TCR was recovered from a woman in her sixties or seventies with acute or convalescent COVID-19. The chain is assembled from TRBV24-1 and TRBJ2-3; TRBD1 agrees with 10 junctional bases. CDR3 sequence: CATSADPGQGRDTQYF. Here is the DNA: TGTGCCACCAGTGCTGACCCGGGACAGGGGCGGGATACGCAGTATTTT.